These T cell receptor beta chains were read from a single sample in a study of blood T cell repertoires in COVID-19. Produced via immunoSEQ multiplex PCR; TCRdb's table is partial and in-frame only. Counted here are about 180,000 clones, over 65% occurring once; the ten biggest clones make up 18%. The sample was peripheral blood. The receptor set was obtained from a person in their 70s with COVID-19, enrolled during active disease. Both conserved end residues are part of each CDR3. A D gene is named only where the DNA matches it firmly. Size values are once, few and many counts, or a class for expanded clones, and some rows have none.

size	V	D	J	DNA	CDR3
-	TRBV2	-	TRBJ1-5	TGTGCCAGCAGTGTTGATAGACCAACGGGTGGGCAGCCCCAGCATTTT	CASSVDRPTGGQPQHF
-	TRBV5-6	-	TRBJ1-1	TGTGCCAGCAGCTTGGGCGTGAACACTGAAGCTTTCTTT	CASSLGVNTEAFF
-	TRBV12-5	TRBD1	TRBJ1-1	TGTGCTAGTGGTTTGGCGAGGGGAGTAGGGGGCGTCCGCCCCGAAATGAACACTGAAGCTTTCTTT	CASGLARGVGGVRPEMNTEAFF
few	TRBV19	-	TRBJ2-5	TGTGCCAGTAGTATAGGGAGGCCCGAGACCCAGTACTTC	CASSIGRPETQYF
-	TRBV4-3	-	TRBJ1-4	TGCGCCAGCAGCCAAGATCCGCCCACTCTTGCAACTAATGAAAAACTGTTTTTT	CASSQDPPTLATNEKLFF
few	TRBV5-1	-	TRBJ1-5	TGCGCCAGCAGCTTGACTAAGGGGTGGTTAGGGCAGCCCCAGCATTTT	CASSLTKGWLGQPQHF
-	TRBV3-1/TRBV3-2	-	TRBJ2-7	TGTGCCAGCAGCCCCCGGGTCCCCTACGAGCAGTACTTC	CASSPRVPYEQYF
-	TRBV18	-	TRBJ1-1	TGTGCCAGCTCACCACCCGTCGGGGGGGAAGTGGCTGAAGCTTTCTTT	CASSPPVGGEVAEAFF
-	TRBV6-1	TRBD1	TRBJ2-7	TGTGCCAGCAGTCGGAGGACAGGGGTACTCGAGCAGTACTTC	CASSRRTGVLEQYF
-	TRBV25-1	-	TRBJ1-2	TGTGCCAGCAGTGAATATTTTGGCAGCGCCGATGGCTACACCTTC	CASSEYFGSADGYTF
-	TRBV27	TRBD1	TRBJ1-4	TGTGCCAGCAGACCAATGGGACAGAAGAATGAAAAACTGTTTTTT	CASRPMGQKNEKLFF
-	TRBV5-3	-	TRBJ1-1	TGTGCCAGAAGCTTGGGGGCAGGAAAAGCTTTCTTT	CARSLGAGKAFF
-	TRBV19	TRBD1	TRBJ1-5	TGTGCCAGTACCGACAGGGCTCTTAGCAATCAGCCCCAGCATTTT	CASTDRALSNQPQHF
-	TRBV5-1	-	TRBJ1-2	TGCGCCAGCAGCTTGGGGGCGGGATATGGCTACACCTTC	CASSLGAGYGYTF
-	TRBV7-3	-	TRBJ2-5	TGTGCCAGCAGCTACAGGGGGGGAGAGACCCAGTACTTC	CASSYRGGETQYF
-	TRBV19	-	TRBJ1-2	TGTGCCGGGGCATCAGGGTTCGGCTATGGCTACACCTTC	CAGASGFGYGYTF
-	TRBV6-9	-	TRBJ1-5	TGTGCCAGCAGTTATCGGGATAATAGCAATCAGCCCCAGCATTTT	CASSYRDNSNQPQHF
-	TRBV7-2	-	TRBJ2-1	TGTGCCAGCAGCTTAGGACCAGGTCCTTACAATGAGCAGTTCTTC	CASSLGPGPYNEQFF
-	TRBV5-1	TRBD2	TRBJ2-1	TGCGCCAGCAGCTTGGGGCAAGCGGGAACCAATGAGCAGTTCTTC	CASSLGQAGTNEQFF
-	TRBV11-2	TRBD1	TRBJ1-2	TGTGCCAGCAGCCCAGAAGGACAGGGAACCTTCTATGGCTACACCTTC	CASSPEGQGTFYGYTF
-	TRBV7-2	TRBD1	TRBJ2-3	TGTGCCAGCAGCTTAGACGGGACAGGGGTTTCAGATACGCAGTATTTT	CASSLDGTGVSDTQYF
-	TRBV6-5	-	TRBJ1-2	TGTGCCAGCAAATTCACCGGGACATCGTTAGGCTACACCTTC	CASKFTGTSLGYTF
-	TRBV29-1	-	TRBJ1-5	TGCAGCGTTGGGGGGGGGTTTGATCAGCCCCAGCATTTT	CSVGGGFDQPQHF
few	TRBV6-2/TRBV6-3	TRBD1	TRBJ2-7	TGTGCCAGCAGTTACTCGAGGGACAGATACGAGCAGTACTTC	CASSYSRDRYEQYF
-	TRBV27	-	TRBJ2-7	TGTGCCAGCAGCCCGGGGGTGACCTACGAGCAGTACTTC	CASSPGVTYEQYF
-	TRBV6-5	TRBD1	TRBJ1-1	TGTGCCAGCAGTTCGCGAGACAGGGGCGCTTTCTTT	CASSSRDRGAFF
few	TRBV7-2	-	TRBJ1-6	TGTGCCAGCAGCCCACGAGCGGGGGGGGCAAGTAATTCACCCCTCCACTTT	CASSPRAGGASNSPLHF